These T cell receptor beta chains were read from a single sample in a study of PD-1 blockade in classical Hodgkin lymphoma. Clones were sequenced by immunoSEQ multiplex PCR, and TCRdb holds only the in-frame ones, with some missing. There are over 85,000 clones in the sample; 90% occur only once, and about 2.9% lies in the top ten. The material sequenced was peripheral blood mononuclear cells (PBMCs), taken before the fourth cycle of nivolumab. The source of these receptors is a human donor with classical Hodgkin lymphoma. CDR3s include the opening cysteine and the closing phenylalanine or tryptophan. The D gene is left open where the match is weak. A clone size is listed for some rows: how often the clone was seen (once, few, many), or a class if it is expanded.

CDR3 | DNA | size | V | D | J
CSVEGFILAGNEKLFF | TGCAGCGTTGAAGGTTTTATTTTGGCGGGTAATGAAAAACTGTTTTTT | . | TRBV29-1 | . | TRBJ1-4
CASSLMYDTQYF | TGTGCCAGCAGCCTCATGTATGATACGCAGTATTTT | . | TRBV6-5 | . | TRBJ2-3
CASSKRLATSTDTQYF | TGTGCCAGCAGCAAAAGACTAGCCACTAGCACAGATACGCAGTATTTT | . | TRBV5-6 | TRBD2 | TRBJ2-3
CASSDTGTGKEKLFF | TGTGCCAGCAGTGATACCGGGACAGGGAAGGAAAAACTGTTTTTT | . | TRBV25-1 | TRBD1 | TRBJ1-4
CSVGGVTYEQYF | TGCAGCGTTGGCGGGGTTACCTACGAGCAGTACTTC | . | TRBV29-1 | . | TRBJ2-7
CSVERGLGKAFF | TGCAGCGTCGAAAGGGGTTTGGGTAAGGCTTTCTTT | . | TRBV29-1 | . | TRBJ1-1
CASREWDIQYF | TGTGCCAGCAGGGAGTGGGACATTCAGTACTTC | . | TRBV28 | . | TRBJ2-4
CASSEIGRKGETQYF | TGTGCCAGCAGTGAAATCGGCAGGAAAGGAGAGACCCAGTACTTC | . | TRBV6-1 | . | TRBJ2-5
CASSVGPGDGVETQYF | TGTGCCAGCAGCGTAGGTCCGGGGGACGGGGTAGAGACCCAGTACTTC | . | TRBV9 | . | TRBJ2-5
CASSVVSGGEAFF | TGTGCCAGCAGCGTAGTATCAGGTGGAGAAGCTTTCTTT | . | TRBV9 | . | TRBJ1-1
CASATGTGLLLTF | TGTGCCAGCGCCACCGGGACAGGCTTACTTTTAACCTTC | once | TRBV27 | TRBD1 | TRBJ1-2
CASSVVSGGLAGANVLTF | TGTGCCAGCAGCGTAGTGAGTGGGGGGCTAGCTGGGGCCAACGTCCTGACTTTC | . | TRBV9 | . | TRBJ2-6
CASSVPSGGLDTQYF | TGTGCCAGCAGCGTCCCCTCGGGGGGGCTGGATACGCAGTATTTT | . | TRBV9 | TRBD2 | TRBJ2-3
CASGLGPQRPNTGELFF | TGTGCCAGCGGCCTGGGGCCTCAGCGTCCGAACACCGGGGAGCTGTTTTTT | . | TRBV9 | . | TRBJ2-2
CASSSGTSGNTIYF | TGCGCCAGCAGCTCGGGGACCTCTGGAAACACCATATATTTT | once | TRBV5-1 | . | TRBJ1-3
CASSIGDGDQPQHF | TGTGCCAGTAGTATCGGTGACGGGGATCAGCCCCAGCATTTT | few | TRBV19 | . | TRBJ1-5
CAWARDNGGIKYYEQYF | TGTGCCTGGGCCCGGGACAACGGGGGAATAAAATACTACGAGCAGTACTTC | once | TRBV30 | . | TRBJ2-7
CASSVTGGQTAYEQYF | TGTGCCAGCAGCGTGACAGGGGGCCAAACGGCCTACGAGCAGTACTTC | . | TRBV5-8 | TRBD1 | TRBJ2-7
CASIPPGTGEETQYF | TGTGCCAGCATTCCACCCGGGACAGGGGAAGAGACCCAGTACTTC | . | TRBV6-9 | TRBD1 | TRBJ2-5
CASSPRTGGQVSNTGELFF | TGCGCCAGCAGCCCCCGGACAGGGGGCCAAGTTTCGAACACCGGGGAGCTGTTTTTT | . | TRBV5-1 | TRBD1 | TRBJ2-2
CASSSRDNSYEQYF | TGTGCCAGCAGTTCCCGGGACAACTCCTACGAGCAGTACTTC | . | TRBV27 | . | TRBJ2-7
CASGFQGNTDTQYF | TGTGCTAGTGGTTTTCAGGGAAACACAGATACGCAGTATTTT | . | TRBV12-5 | . | TRBJ2-3
CASSLVYGDRDSSTDTQYF | TGTGCCAGCAGCTTAGTCTACGGGGACAGAGATTCTAGCACAGATACGCAGTATTTT | . | TRBV7-9 | TRBD1 | TRBJ2-3
CASSTGTGWNGYTF | TGCGCCAGCAGCACCGGGACAGGGTGGAATGGCTACACCTTC | . | TRBV5-1 | TRBD1 | TRBJ1-2
CASSLRHLRGAFF | TGTGCCAGCAGCTTAAGACATTTGAGGGGGGCTTTCTTT | . | TRBV7-2 | . | TRBJ1-1
CSVEDLGGRLYEQYF | TGCAGCGTTGAAGATCTTGGGGGGCGGCTCTACGAGCAGTACTTC | . | TRBV29-1 | . | TRBJ2-7
CASSPTRNTDTQYF | TGTGCCAGCTCACCAACCAGGAACACAGATACGCAGTATTTT | . | TRBV18 | . | TRBJ2-3
CASSPTGGNEQFF | TGTGCCAGCAGCCCCACGGGGGGGAATGAGCAGTTCTTC | . | TRBV7-3 | TRBD2 | TRBJ2-1
CASSPRVGQPQHF | TGCGCCAGCAGCCCGAGGGTTGGACAGCCCCAGCATTTT | . | TRBV4-3 | . | TRBJ1-5
CASSITDSHSGNTIYF | TGTGCCAGCAGCATTACGGACAGCCACTCTGGAAACACCATATATTTT | . | TRBV7-9 | . | TRBJ1-3
CASSIRPVVGNSPLHF | TGTGCCAGCAGTATAAGACCGGTAGTAGGAAATTCACCCCTCCACTTT | . | TRBV28 | . | TRBJ1-6
CASSQRGGGAGQPQHF | TGTGCCAGCAGCCAAAGGGGAGGGGGCGCGGGTCAGCCCCAGCATTTT | . | TRBV2 | TRBD1 | TRBJ1-5
CAINKGVGQFF | TGTGCCATCAATAAGGGAGTGGGGCAGTTCTTC | . | TRBV10-3 | . | TRBJ2-1
CAISWAGGPENEQFF | TGTGCCATCTCTTGGGCGGGGGGGCCCGAGAATGAGCAGTTCTTC | . | TRBV10-3 | TRBD2 | TRBJ2-1
CASRDGELFF | TGTGCCAGCAGAGACGGGGAGCTGTTTTTT | few | TRBV6-1 | . | TRBJ2-2
CASSSYSRANEKLFF | TGTGCCAGCAGCTCTTATAGTAGGGCTAATGAAAAACTGTTTTTT | . | TRBV9 | . | TRBJ1-4
CASRGRGSNEQFF | TGCGCCAGCAGAGGTAGGGGGAGTAATGAGCAGTTCTTC | . | TRBV23-1 | . | TRBJ2-1
CASSCFCQGEDYGYTF | TGTGCCAGCAGTTGCTTTTGCCAGGGCGAGGACTATGGCTACACCTTC | . | TRBV27 | . | TRBJ1-2
CASSQAQGSNNSPLHF | TGCGCCAGCAGCCAAGCCCAGGGATCCAATAATTCACCCCTCCACTTT | once | TRBV4-1 | . | TRBJ1-6
CAKQAGPDSPLHF | TGTGCAAAGCAGGCAGGGCCGGATTCACCCCTCCACTTT | . | TRBV2 | . | TRBJ1-6
CASSQERGPPYEQYF | TGTGCCAGCAGCCAGGAGCGGGGGCCACCCTACGAGCAGTACTTC | once | TRBV4-2 | TRBD2 | TRBJ2-7
CASSSQGAGTEAFF | TGTGCCAGCAGCTCTCAGGGGGCAGGCACTGAAGCTTTCTTT | . | TRBV7-9 | TRBD1 | TRBJ1-1